Presented here are 30 T cell receptor beta chains from one specimen sequenced in a study of pediatric ulcerative colitis. One to two pinch biopsies were taken from the rectum during colonoscopy. Measured with immunoSEQ multiplex PCR; TCRdb has only the in-frame clones, and not every one. Of about 34,000 clones listed, 65% to 85% were seen once; the top ten hold approximately 9%. The material sequenced was gut tissue. These receptors were obtained from a boy aged 5 to 17 with severe ulcerative colitis.

The chain couples TRBV5-1 to TRBJ2-2; D uncertain. Germline-derived CDR1 and CDR2 are SGHRS and YFSETQ. This CDR3 has 14 amino acids. V was shortened by 7 bases and J by 0 bases, with 10 bases between the two germline ends. The CDR3 DNA sequence: TGCGCCAGCCAACCAATGTCGAACACCGGGGAGCTGTTTTTT. Its protein product is CASQPMSNTGELFF.

The genes are TRBV11-2 and TRBJ1-1; 7 bases align to TRBD1. The junction had 0 bases not matched to a gene; V was cut back by 4 bases and J by 1 base. Germline values: CDR1 SGHAT, CDR2 FQNNGV. This CDR3 has 13 amino acids. The CDR3 DNA reads as TGTGCCAGCAGCTACAGGGGGAACACTGAAGCTTTCTTT. This codes for CASSYRGNTEAFF. The variable domain in full, with the rest retrieved from reference TRBV11-2 and TRBJ1-1, is EAGVAQSPRYKIIEKRQSVAFWCNPISGHATLYWYQQILGQGPKLLIQFQNNGVVDDSQLPKDRFSAERLKGVDSTLKIQPAKLEDSAVYLCASSYRGNTEAFFGQGTRLTVV.

This chain joins TRBV5-1 and TRBJ2-1, with TRBD2 identical over 7 bases. V lost 4 bases and J lost 0; bases outside the gene matches: 4. The CDR3 totals 15 residues. Looked up from germline, CDR1 is SGHRS and CDR2 is YFSETQ. Here the CDR3 reads CASSLGGDSYNEQFF. The CDR3 coding sequence is TGCGCCAGCAGCCTGGGAGGGGACTCCTACAATGAGCAGTTCTTC.

The V call is TRBV28, the J call TRBJ2-2; D is uncertain. CDR1 MDHEN and CDR2 SYDVKM come from the germline V gene. Trimming took 6 bases from V and 8 from J, leaving 10 bases between them. The length of the CDR3 is 12 residues. CDR3 in DNA: TGTGCCAGCAGAACGGACGGAGGGGAGCTGTTTTTT. Protein sequence: CASRTDGGELFF.

The rearrangement uses TRBV5-1 and TRBJ1-3; no definite D call. Germline V lookup: CDR1 SGHRS, CDR2 YFSETQ. This CDR3 spans 16 amino acids. V lost 0 bases and J lost 1, with 11 bases in between. Here the CDR3 DNA reads TGCGCCAGCAGCTTGGTGGGGTTTACTTCTGGAAACACCATATATTTT. This encodes CASSLVGFTSGNTIYF.

This clone was counted once. This chain joins TRBV5-1 and TRBJ2-3; tentative D call: TRBD1 (6 bases). Looked up from germline, CDR1 is SGHRS and CDR2 is YFSETQ. V dropped 0 bases and J dropped 0 bases, with 8 bases sitting between them. This CDR3 is built from 15 residues. Written as DNA, the CDR3 is TGCGCCAGCAGCTTGGGAGGACAGAGCACAGATACGCAGTATTTT. This codes for CASSLGGQSTDTQYF.

The chain is built from TRBV7-9 and TRBJ1-1, with a tentative D call TRBD1 (6 bases). This CDR3 region has 15 residues. The germline CDR1 and CDR2 sequences are SEHNR and FQNEAQ (reference sequence). V was pared by 5 bases and J by 8 bases, with 21 bases between. CDR3 in DNA: TGTGCCAGCAGCCGGGGGCAGCCAAGGGAAACCGAAGCTTTCTTT. Its translation is CASSRGQPRETEAFF.

The chain is built from TRBV5-1 and TRBJ1-2; TRBD1 agrees at 8 bases. With V trimmed by 5 bases and J by 5 bases, 11 bases remained unmatched. CDR3 length: 15 amino acids. Germline V gene lookup returns CDR1 SGHRS and CDR2 YFSETQ. The CDR3, as DNA: TGCGCCAGCAGACTCCAGGGGGCTCAGCCGTATGGCTACACCTTC. Translated, it gives CASRLQGAQPYGYTF.

This clone has only one observation. This rearrangement joins TRBV11-2 to TRBJ2-1; 7 positions match TRBD1. The V and J ends lost 5 bases and 9 bases, in that order; junction bases with no gene match: 10. The CDR3 runs to 14 residues. Looked up from germline, CDR1 is SGHAT and CDR2 is FQNNGV. The CDR3 sequence is CASSTRTGSGEQFF. The CDR3 DNA is TGTGCCAGCAGCACCAGGACAGGCAGTGGTGAGCAGTTCTTC. Combining the CDR3 with reference TRBV11-2 and TRBJ2-1 gives the whole variable domain EAGVAQSPRYKIIEKRQSVAFWCNPISGHATLYWYQQILGQGPKLLIQFQNNGVVDDSQLPKDRFSAERLKGVDSTLKIQPAKLEDSAVYLCASSTRTGSGEQFFGPGTRLTVL.

The chain uses TRBV5-1 and TRBJ2-7; no firm D call. This CDR3 contains 12 residues. Trimming left V 0 bases short and J 5 bases short, with 6 bases between. CDR1 and CDR2 (germline): SGHRS, YFSETQ. As DNA, the CDR3 is TGCGCCAGCAGCTTGGCCGGCAACGAGCAGTACTTC. Its protein is CASSLAGNEQYF.

The chain recombines TRBV10-1 with TRBJ2-7, with 7 bases aligning to TRBD2. The germline V gene encodes CDR1 WNHNN and CDR2 SYGVQD (reference sequence). After removal of 4 bases from V and 4 bases from J, the junction contained 7 bases not matched to a gene. CDR3 size: 14 residues. The CDR3 DNA reads as TGCGCCAGCAGTGCCGGGCCCGGGGGGTACGAGCAGTACTTC. It is translated as CASSAGPGGYEQYF.

This chain joins TRBV5-1 and TRBJ2-5; D might be TRBD1 or TRBD2, each matching 5 bases. CDR1 is SGHRS, CDR2 YFSETQ, per germline. V was clipped by 0 bases and J by 1 base, with 19 bases between them. The CDR3 spans 18 residues. The CDR3 loop reads CASSLDSDGGGFQETQYF. CDR3 nucleotide sequence: TGCGCCAGCAGCTTGGATTCCGACGGTGGGGGTTTCCAAGAGACCCAGTACTTC.

About this clone: The final CDR3 position lacks the conserved phenylalanine or tryptophan, pointing to a likely read error. V is TRBV7-2 and J is TRBJ1-6; 8 nucleotides align to TRBD1. Germline CDR1 is SGHTA and CDR2 is FQGNSA. With 3 bases clipped from V and 9 bases from J, the junction kept 7 bases outside the gene matches. CDR3 size: 15 residues. The CDR3 reads CASSFSGQVVSPLHL. The DNA for the CDR3 is TGTGCCAGCAGCTTTTCGGGACAGGTTGTTTCACCCCTCCACCTT.

This chain uses TRBV9 with TRBJ2-2, with 9 bases that match TRBD1. Germline CDR1 SGDLS, CDR2 YYNGEE. J lost 6 bases, V lost 0 bases, and 6 bases had no gene match. This CDR3 has 16 amino acids. DNA of the CDR3: TGTGCCAGCAGCGTAGAAGGGACAGGGTACCCCGGGGAGCTGTTTTTT. Its translation is CASSVEGTGYPGELFF.

V and J are TRBV9 and TRBJ2-2; maybe TRBD2 (5 bases). CDR3 length: 16 amino acids. The ends were cut back, 0 bases at V and 3 bases at J, with 12 bases in the middle. Germline V CDR1 and CDR2: SGDLS, YYNGEE. The CDR3 bases are TGTGCCAGCAGCGTAGGGTGGGGAGTCGACACCGGGGAGCTGTTTTTT. The encoded protein is CASSVGWGVDTGELFF.

In this sample, this clone turned up once. This chain uses TRBV19 with TRBJ2-2; possible D gene TRBD1, 6 bases. V shed 5 bases and J shed 0 bases, with 10 bases lying between them. The germline gives CDR1 LNHDA, CDR2 SQIVND (reference sequence). CDR3 length: 15 amino acids. The CDR3 DNA sequence: TGTGCCAGTAGTTGGGACAACTCGAACACCGGGGAGCTGTTTTTT. Its translation: CASSWDNSNTGELFF.

The chain uses TRBV19 and TRBJ1-2; D is unclear. V was cut by 5 bases and J by 4 bases, with 14 bases left in between. Germline V CDR1 and CDR2: LNHDA, SQIVND (reference sequence). This CDR3 is built from 14 residues. CDR3 protein: CASSPGSFFYGYTF. CDR3 DNA: TGTGCCAGTAGTCCGGGGTCCTTTTTCTATGGCTACACCTTC.

This rearrangement joins TRBV11-1 to TRBJ2-5; D gene unclear. The CDR3 runs 13 residues. Germline V gene sequence: CDR1 SGHAT, CDR2 FQDESV (reference sequence). Trimming took off 2 bases at V and 0 bases at J, with 4 bases between the two ends. The CDR3 sequence: CASSLTDQETQYF. CDR3 bases: TGTGCCAGCAGCTTAACGGACCAAGAGACCCAGTACTTC.

The rearrangement uses TRBV7-9 and TRBJ2-1; 7 positions match TRBD1. The CDR3 is 17 amino acids. Germline V CDR1 and CDR2: SEHNR, FQNEAQ (reference sequence). V lost 5 bases and J lost 0; bases outside the gene matches: 10. The CDR3 coding sequence is TGTGCCAGCAGCCCGGGGCAGACAGGGTTCTCCTACAATGAGCAGTTCTTC. This encodes CASSPGQTGFSYNEQFF.

The chain combines TRBV6-5 with TRBJ1-1; the D gene is possibly TRBD1 (5 bases). V dropped 6 bases and J dropped 4 bases, with 12 bases sitting between them. The germline V gene has CDR1 MNHEY and CDR2 SVGAGI. The CDR3 sequence is 13 residues long. CDR3 residues: CASRGVAGTEAFF. CDR3 sequence (DNA): TGTGCCAGCAGGGGGGTGGCGGGCACTGAAGCTTTCTTT.

The V gene is TRBV6-5, the J gene TRBJ1-6; the D is unclear. CDR3 length: 16 residues. CDR1 and CDR2 (germline): MNHEY, SVGAGI. V was trimmed by 2 bases and J by 8 bases, leaving 16 bases between them. CDR3 DNA sequence: TGTGCCAGCAGTTACGGGGTGAAGTACCTCGATTCACCCCTCCACTTT. Its protein is CASSYGVKYLDSPLHF.

In regard to this clone: Likely a read error: the CDR3 ends without its conserved phenylalanine or tryptophan. The limits of the CDR3 on the DNA are not certain, so only TCRdb's listed CDR3 is given. Here the CDR3 reads CASSPGDGPGTIS. The V gene is TRBV4-2, the J gene TRBJ1-2. Ends included, the CDR3 has 13 residues. Germline V gives CDR1 LGHNA, CDR2 YNFKEQ.

This clone was seen just once. The CDR3 DNA sequence: TGTGCCTGGACGGAGGGCATTGGCTACACCTTC. It encodes CAWTEGIGYTF. The genes are TRBV30 and TRBJ1-2; D is unclear. Germline CDR1 is GTSNPN and CDR2 is SVGIG (reference sequence). CDR3 length: 11 residues. The V gene lost 4 bases and the J gene lost 7 bases, with 10 bases spanning the gap.

The V and J genes are TRBV2 and TRBJ1-1; D remains unclear. There are 17 residues in the CDR3. V lost 0 bases to trimming and J lost 0 bases, with 14 bases between them. Germline lookup yields CDR1 SNHLY and CDR2 FYNNEI. CDR3 sequence (DNA): TGTGCCAGCAGTGAAGCGCGAGATAGGGCCTTGAACACTGAAGCTTTCTTT. Residues: CASSEARDRALNTEAFF. Full variable domain (missing parts from reference TRBV2 and TRBJ1-1): EPEVTQTPSHQVTQMGQEVILRCVPISNHLYFYWYRQILGQKVEFLVSFYNNEISEKSEIFDDQFSVERPDGSNFTLKIRSTKLEDSAMYFCASSEARDRALNTEAFFGQGTRLTVV.

The rearrangement joins TRBV19 to TRBJ2-1; 12 nucleotides agree with TRBD2. Trimming at V came to 4 bases and at J to 0 bases, leaving 13 bases not matched to a gene. The CDR3 has 20 amino acids. Germline V lookup: CDR1 LNHDA, CDR2 SQIVND (reference sequence). The DNA for the CDR3 is TGTGCCAGTAGTACCCCCCTACTAGCGGGGGGACTTTTCTCCTACAATGAGCAGTTCTTC. It encodes CASSTPLLAGGLFSYNEQFF.

This clone was counted only a few times. V usage is TRBV5-1 and J usage is TRBJ2-7; D remains ambiguous. The CDR3 is 16 residues long. The germline V gene encodes CDR1 SGHRS and CDR2 YFSETQ. Trimming cost V 0 bases and J 5 bases, with 18 bases left between them. For the CDR3, the DNA is TGCGCCAGCAGCTTGGTTAGGAAGGTGAGTAGCCACGAGCAGTACTTC. Translation: CASSLVRKVSSHEQYF.

This clone is a singleton in its sample. The V and J genes are TRBV7-9 and TRBJ1-5; the D gene is possibly TRBD1 (6 bases). V was trimmed by 1 base and J by 5 bases, leaving 12 bases between them. This CDR3 region has 15 residues. Germline lookup yields CDR1 SEHNR and CDR2 FQNEAQ (reference sequence). CDR3 in DNA: TGTGCCAGCAGCTTAGGAGGGGGGGGGCATCAGCCCCAGCATTTT. Encoded protein: CASSLGGGGHQPQHF.

The rearrangement links TRBV5-1 to TRBJ2-7; possible D gene TRBD1, 6 bases. The V gene lost 3 bases and the J gene lost 4 bases, with 11 bases spanning the gap. The CDR3 is made up of 13 amino acids. CDR1 is SGHRS and CDR2 is YFSETQ in the germline V gene. Here the CDR3 reads CASSSTGFYEQYF. CDR3 nucleotides: TGCGCCAGCAGCTCAACAGGGTTTTACGAGCAGTACTTC.

The V call is TRBV6-4, the J call TRBJ2-2; D is undetermined. CDR3 length: 13 residues. Trimming pared 5 bases from V and 5 bases from J, leaving 9 bases between. Germline CDR1 is MRHNA and CDR2 is SNTAGT. The CDR3 DNA is TGTGCCAGCAGTCTAATATCAACCGGGGAGCTGTTTTTT. Translated: CASSLISTGELFF.

This clone showed up just a few times. The chain combines TRBV5-1 with TRBJ1-1, with 7 bases matching TRBD1. The CDR3 spans 14 residues. From germline, CDR1 is SGHRS and CDR2 YFSETQ. The junction had 3 bases not matched to a gene; V was cut back by 4 bases and J by 0 bases. This chain's CDR3 is CASSTGQMNTEAFF. CDR3 nucleotides: TGCGCCAGCAGCACGGGACAGATGAACACTGAAGCTTTCTTT. The variable domain in full, completed from reference TRBV5-1 and TRBJ1-1, reads KAGVTQTPRYLIKTRGQQVTLSCSPISGHRSVSWYQQTPGQGLQFLFEYFSETQRNKGNFPGRFSGRQFSNSRSEMNVSTLELGDSALYLCASSTGQMNTEAFFGQGTRLTVV.